The source of this T cell receptor (beta chain) is a study of T cells in Graves' hyperthyroidism and ophthalmopathy. Whole-study results and caveats: Ophthalmopathy and stable hyperthyroidism were separated by a 13 V-J model.

The study included ophthalmopathy patients with Clinical Activity Score at least 3, NOSPECS grade at least 4 and duration under 3 months. Lactation, pregnancy, other autoimmune disease or uncontrolled infection excluded patients. Clinicians diagnosed patients from clinical symptoms, serum thyroxine and TRAb, thyroid ultrasound and orbital computed tomography. It was RNA transcripts that yielded the amplified TCR beta CDR3 regions. In the first-round RT-PCR of the TCR CDR3, the HTBI primer set was used. Using its own MiXCR run on the multiplex PCR reads, TCRdb lists one record per CDR3 protein. The sample shows around 600,000 distinct CDR3 sequences, 16% of them seen only once. This clonotype was counted between two and nine times. The antigen remains unidentified. CDR3 length: 17 residues. Germline V gives CDR1 SGDLS, CDR2 YYNGEE. V trimming: 1 base; J trimming: 0 bases; junction bases outside the gene matches: 6.

Sequencing input: blood. The V gene is TRBV9, the J gene TRBJ2-3; the match to TRBD2 covers 9 bases. This clonotype was obtained from a woman between 40 and 50 years old with Graves' ophthalmopathy. The CDR3 region has the DNA TGTGCCAGCAGCGTAAGCGGGAGGAGGGAGAGCACAGATACGCAGTATTTT. Protein product: CASSVSGRRESTDTQYF.